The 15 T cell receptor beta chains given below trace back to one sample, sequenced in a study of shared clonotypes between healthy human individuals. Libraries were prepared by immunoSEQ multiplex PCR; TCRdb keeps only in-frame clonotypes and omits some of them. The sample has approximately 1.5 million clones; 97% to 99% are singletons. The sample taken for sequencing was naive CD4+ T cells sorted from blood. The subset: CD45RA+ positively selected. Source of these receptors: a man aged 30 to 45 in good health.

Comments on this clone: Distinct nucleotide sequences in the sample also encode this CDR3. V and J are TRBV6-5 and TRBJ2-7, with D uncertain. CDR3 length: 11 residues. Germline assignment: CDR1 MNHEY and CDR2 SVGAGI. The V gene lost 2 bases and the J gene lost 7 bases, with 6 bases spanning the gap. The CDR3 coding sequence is TGTGCCAGCAGTTACGGTGGGGAGCAGTACTTC. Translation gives CASSYGGEQYF.

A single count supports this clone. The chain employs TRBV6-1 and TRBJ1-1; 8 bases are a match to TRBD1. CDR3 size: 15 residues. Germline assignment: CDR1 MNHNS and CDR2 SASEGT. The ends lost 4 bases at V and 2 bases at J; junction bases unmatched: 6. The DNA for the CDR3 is TGTGCCAGCAGTGCCCTGACAGGGGTCAACACTGAAGCTTTCTTT. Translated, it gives CASSALTGVNTEAFF.

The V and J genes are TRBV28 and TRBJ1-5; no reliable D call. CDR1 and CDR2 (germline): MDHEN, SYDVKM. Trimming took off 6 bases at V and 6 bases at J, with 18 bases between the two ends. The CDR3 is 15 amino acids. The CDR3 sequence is CASRTSGLSRQPQHF. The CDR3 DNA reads TGTGCCAGCAGAACGTCCGGACTGAGTCGTCAGCCCCAGCATTTT.

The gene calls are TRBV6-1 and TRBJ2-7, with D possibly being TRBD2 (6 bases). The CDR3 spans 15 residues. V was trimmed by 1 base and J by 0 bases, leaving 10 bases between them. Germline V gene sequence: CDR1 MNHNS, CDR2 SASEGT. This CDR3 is CASSEGSGASYEQYF. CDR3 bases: TGTGCCAGCAGTGAAGGTAGCGGTGCCTCCTACGAGCAGTACTTC.

The CDR3 DNA follows: TGTGCCAGCAGCTTAGATGGTCGGGGAGAGGCAGATACGCAGTATTTT. The encoded protein is CASSLDGRGEADTQYF. The rearrangement joins TRBV7-9 to TRBJ2-3, with a possible D match to TRBD2 (5 bases). CDR3 length equals 16 residues. Deletions cut 1 base from V and 4 bases from J, with 15 bases between. Germline V gene lookup returns CDR1 SEHNR and CDR2 FQNEAQ (reference sequence).

For the CDR3, the DNA is TGTGCCAGCAGCGTAGCTAATGGGGGTAAAGCTTTCTTT. It yields the protein CASSVANGGKAFF. This rearrangement joins TRBV9 to TRBJ1-1; D perhaps matches TRBD1 (5 bases). CDR1 is SGDLS, CDR2 YYNGEE, per germline. V was pared by 0 bases and J by 9 bases, with 12 bases between. This CDR3 region has 13 residues.

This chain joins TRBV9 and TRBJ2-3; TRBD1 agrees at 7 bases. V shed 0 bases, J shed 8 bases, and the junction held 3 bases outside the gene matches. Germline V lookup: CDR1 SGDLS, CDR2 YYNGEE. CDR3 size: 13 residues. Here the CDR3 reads CASSVGQGVTQYF. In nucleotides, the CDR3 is TGTGCCAGCAGCGTAGGGCAGGGGGTTACGCAGTATTTT.

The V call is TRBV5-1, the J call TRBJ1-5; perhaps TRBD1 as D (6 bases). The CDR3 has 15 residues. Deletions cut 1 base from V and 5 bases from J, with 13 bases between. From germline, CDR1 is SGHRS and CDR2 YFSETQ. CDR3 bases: TGCGCCAGCAGCTTGCGGGGGGCCGGGGATCAGCCCCAGCATTTT. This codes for CASSLRGAGDQPQHF.

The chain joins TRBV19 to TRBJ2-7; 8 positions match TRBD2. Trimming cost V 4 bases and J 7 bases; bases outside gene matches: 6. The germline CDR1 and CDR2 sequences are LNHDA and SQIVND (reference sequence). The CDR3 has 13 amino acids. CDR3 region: CASSTRLAREQYF. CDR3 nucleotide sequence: TGTGCCAGTAGTACCCGACTAGCGAGGGAGCAGTACTTC.

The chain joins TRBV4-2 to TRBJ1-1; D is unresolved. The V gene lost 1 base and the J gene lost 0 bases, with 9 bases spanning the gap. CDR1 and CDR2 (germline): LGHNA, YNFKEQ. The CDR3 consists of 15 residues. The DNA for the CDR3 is TGTGCCAGCAGCCAAGTGTGGGCTGTGAACACTGAAGCTTTCTTT. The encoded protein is CASSQVWAVNTEAFF.

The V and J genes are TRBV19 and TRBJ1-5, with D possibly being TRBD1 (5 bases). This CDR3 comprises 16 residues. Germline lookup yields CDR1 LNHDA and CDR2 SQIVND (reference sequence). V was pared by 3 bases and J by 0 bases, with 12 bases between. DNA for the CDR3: TGTGCCAGTAGTATTATCAGGGTCGCTAGCAATCAGCCCCAGCATTTT. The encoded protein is CASSIIRVASNQPQHF. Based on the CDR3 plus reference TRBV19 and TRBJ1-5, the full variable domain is DGGITQSPKYLFRKEGQNVTLSCEQNLNHDAMYWYRQDPGQGLRLIYYSQIVNDFQKGDIAEGYSVSREKKESFPLTVTSAQKNPTAFYLCASSIIRVASNQPQHFGDGTRLSIL.

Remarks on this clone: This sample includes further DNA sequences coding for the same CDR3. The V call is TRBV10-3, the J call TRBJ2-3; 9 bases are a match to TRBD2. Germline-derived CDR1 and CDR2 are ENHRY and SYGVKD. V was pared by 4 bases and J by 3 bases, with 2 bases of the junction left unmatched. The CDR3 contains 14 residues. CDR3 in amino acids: CAISGTSGTDTQYF. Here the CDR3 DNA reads TGTGCCATCAGTGGAACTAGCGGGACAGATACGCAGTATTTT.

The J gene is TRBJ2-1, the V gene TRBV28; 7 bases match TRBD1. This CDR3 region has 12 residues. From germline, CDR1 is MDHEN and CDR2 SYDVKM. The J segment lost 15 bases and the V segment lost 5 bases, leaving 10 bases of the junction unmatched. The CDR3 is CASSKQTGLLFF. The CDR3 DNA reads TGTGCCAGCAGTAAACAGACAGGGTTGCTGTTCTTC.

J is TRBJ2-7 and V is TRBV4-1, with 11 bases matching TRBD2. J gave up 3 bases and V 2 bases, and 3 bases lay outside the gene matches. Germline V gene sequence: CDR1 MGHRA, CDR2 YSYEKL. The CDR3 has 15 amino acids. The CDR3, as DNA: TGCGCCAGCAGCCAATTTACTAGCGGGAGCTACGAGCAGTACTTC. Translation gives CASSQFTSGSYEQYF.

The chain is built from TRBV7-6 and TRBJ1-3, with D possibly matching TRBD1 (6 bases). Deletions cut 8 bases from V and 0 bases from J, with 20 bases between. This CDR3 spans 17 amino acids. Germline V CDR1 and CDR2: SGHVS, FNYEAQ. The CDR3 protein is CASRSYPGQSSGNTIYF. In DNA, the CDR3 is TGTGCCAGCCGCTCTTATCCGGGACAAAGCTCTGGAAACACCATATATTTT. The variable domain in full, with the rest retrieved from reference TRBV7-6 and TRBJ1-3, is GAGVSQSPRYKVTKRGQDVALRCDPISGHVSLYWYRQALGQGPEFLTYFNYEAQQDKSGLPNDRFSAERPEGSISTLTIQRTEQRDSAMYRCASRSYPGQSSGNTIYFGEGSWLTVV.